One sample yielded the 2 T cell receptor beta chains listed below, sequenced in a study of CD8+CD57+ T cells in acquired aplastic anemia. TCR beta VDJ combinations and CDR3 sequences were profiled from genomic DNA. TCRdb analysed the reads with MiXCR anew, one entry per CDR3 protein. The profile shows some 170,000 distinct CDR3 sequences, roughly 65% of them singletons. Previously, flow cytometry had revealed CD8+CD57+ cell expansion in the patients chosen for sequencing. Source material: sorted CD4+, CD8+, or CD8+CD57+ T cells (not recorded which) from PBMCs. Every receptor here comes from a human donor with aplastic anemia.

About this clonotype itself: A much larger clone lies one base from this, so it may be a read error. The rearrangement uses TRBV4-1 and TRBJ2-3, with unresolved D. The germline CDR1 and CDR2 sequences are MGHRA and YSYEKL. V was shortened by 4 bases and J by 10 bases, with 15 bases between the two germline ends. This CDR3 is 13 amino acids long. The CDR3 reads CASSREWRQAQYF. The CDR3 DNA follows: TGCGCCAGCAGCCGAGAGTGGCGTCAGGCGCAGTATTTT.

V and J are TRBV5-6 and TRBJ2-1; 9 nucleotides line up with TRBD2. The CDR3 consists of 17 residues. Germline trimming cut 0 bases from V and 5 bases from J; bases unmatched to any gene: 9. Germline CDR1 reads SGHDT; CDR2 reads YYEEEE. This CDR3 is CASSLAGSGGVNNEQFF. Written as DNA, the CDR3 is TGTGCCAGCAGCTTGGCCGGTAGCGGGGGCGTTAACAATGAGCAGTTCTTC.